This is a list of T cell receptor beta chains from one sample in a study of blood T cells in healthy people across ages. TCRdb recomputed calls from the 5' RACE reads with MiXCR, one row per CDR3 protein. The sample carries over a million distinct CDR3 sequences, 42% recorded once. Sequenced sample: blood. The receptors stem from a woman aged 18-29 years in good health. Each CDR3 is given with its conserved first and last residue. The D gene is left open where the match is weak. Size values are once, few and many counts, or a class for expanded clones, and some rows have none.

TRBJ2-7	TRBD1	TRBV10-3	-	TGTGCCATCAGTGACCAACGGACAGGGAGCTCCTACGAGCAGTACTTC	CAISDQRTGSSYEQYF
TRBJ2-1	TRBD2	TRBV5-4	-	TGTGCCAGCACGCCTGGGCTAGCGGGAGGCAACAATGAGCAGTTCTTC	CASTPGLAGGNNEQFF
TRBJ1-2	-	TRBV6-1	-	TGTGCCAGCAGTGGAAACAAGGAGACTTATGGCTACACCTTC	CASSGNKETYGYTF
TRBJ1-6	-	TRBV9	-	TGTGCCAGCAGCGTAGCCCTACCCGGGACCTATAATTCACCCCTCCACTTT	CASSVALPGTYNSPLHF
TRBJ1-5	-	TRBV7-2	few	TGTGCCAGCAACCGCGGAGGTCAGCCCCAGCATTTT	CASNRGGQPQHF
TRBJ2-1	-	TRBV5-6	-	TGTGCCAGCAGCGTGGGACTCGGGGAGCAGTTCTTC	CASSVGLGEQFF
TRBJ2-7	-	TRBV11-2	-	TGTGCCAGCAGCCAACCGGGTCCCACTAACGAGCAGTACTTC	CASSQPGPTNEQYF
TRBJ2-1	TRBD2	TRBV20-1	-	TGCAGTGCTTTAGCGGGAGGTTCTTTGAGCTCCTACAATGAGCAGTTCTTC	CSALAGGSLSSYNEQFF
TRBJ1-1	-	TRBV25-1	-	TGTGCCAGCAGTGGGCAGACAGGAGACACTGAAGCTTTCTTT	CASSGQTGDTEAFF
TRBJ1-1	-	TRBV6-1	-	TGTGCCAGCAGTGAAGCGCGCAGGGGTGGCGTGAACACTGAAGCTTTCTTT	CASSEARRGGVNTEAFF
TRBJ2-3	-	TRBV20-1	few	TGCAGTGCCTCAACCACAGATACGCAGTATTTT	CSASTTDTQYF
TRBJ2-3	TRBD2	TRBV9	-	TGTGCCAGCAGCGCCCCGGGACTAGCATCCACAGATACGCAGTATTTT	CASSAPGLASTDTQYF
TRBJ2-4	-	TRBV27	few	TGTGCCAGCAGTCGTGGGGCCTCTTTAGGTGGGTACGAGAAGTACTTC	CASSRGASLGGYEKYF
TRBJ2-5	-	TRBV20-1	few	TGCAGTGCTAGTTGGCGGGGAGAGACCCAGTACTTC	CSASWRGETQYF
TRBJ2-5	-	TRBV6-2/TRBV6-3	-	TGTGCCAGCAGTTACTCGGCGTCAGACCAAGGGACCCAGTACTTC	CASSYSASDQGTQYF
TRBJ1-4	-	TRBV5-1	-	TGCGCCAGCAGCTTGGATCATCGGGGCGTGAATGAAAAACTGTTTTTT	CASSLDHRGVNEKLFF
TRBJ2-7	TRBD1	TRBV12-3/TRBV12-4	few	TGTGCCAGCAGTTTTTTGTCAGGGGGCAAACACGAGCAGTACTTC	CASSFLSGGKHEQYF
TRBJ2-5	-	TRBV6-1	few	TGTGCCAGCACCCAGGGTTGGGAGACCCAGTACTTC	CASTQGWETQYF
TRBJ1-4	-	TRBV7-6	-	TGTGCCAGCAGCTTAGGACCCGGACAGTACAATGAAAAACTGTTTTTT	CASSLGPGQYNEKLFF
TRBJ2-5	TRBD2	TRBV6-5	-	TGTGCCAGCAGTTACCTCAGGACGACTAGCTCCGAGACCCAGTACTTC	CASSYLRTTSSETQYF
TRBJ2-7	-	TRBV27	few	TGTGCCAGCAGCCGCCCCAGGGGCGAGCAGTACTTC	CASSRPRGEQYF
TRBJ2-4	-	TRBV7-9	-	TGTGCCAGCAGCTTGCCGGGGCCGGGCATTCAGTACTTC	CASSLPGPGIQYF
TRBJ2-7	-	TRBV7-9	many	TGTGCCAGCAGTCAACAAAACGAGCAGTACTTC	CASSQQNEQYF
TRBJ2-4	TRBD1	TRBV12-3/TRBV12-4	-	TGTGCCAGCAGGCCGGGACAGGGTTACATTCAGTACTTC	CASRPGQGYIQYF
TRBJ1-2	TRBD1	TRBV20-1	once	TGCAGTGCTCAGGGGGCAGGGGGAGGCTACACCTTC	CSAQGAGGGYTF
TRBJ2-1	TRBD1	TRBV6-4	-	TGTGCCAGCAGTGGGACAGGGTCCTGCAATGAGCAGTTCTTC	CASSGTGSCNEQFF
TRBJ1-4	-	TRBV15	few	TGTGCCACCAGCTTGGGGACTGGCCTAACGGGTGAAAAACTGTTTTTT	CATSLGTGLTGEKLFF
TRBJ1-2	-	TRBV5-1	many	TGCGCCAGCAGCTTGGACGGGGGTGGCTACACCTTC	CASSLDGGGYTF
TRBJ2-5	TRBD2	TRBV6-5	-	TGTGCCAGCAGTAGCGGGATAGAGACCCAGTACTTC	CASSSGIETQYF
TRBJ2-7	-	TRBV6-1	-	TGTGCCAGCAGTGCCCGGGGCACTACCTACGAGCAGTACTTC	CASSARGTTYEQYF
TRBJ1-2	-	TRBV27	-	TGTGCCAGCAGTCCGAGTCACGGTCCCGGTATGATGATCTACACCTTC	CASSPSHGPGMMIYTF
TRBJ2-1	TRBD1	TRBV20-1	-	TGCAGTGCTACCTTAGGACAGGGGTCAAATGAGCAGTTCTTC	CSATLGQGSNEQFF
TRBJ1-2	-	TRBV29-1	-	TGCAGCGCTGTATCGTCCTCATTCAGGGGCTATGGCTACACCTTC	CSAVSSSFRGYGYTF
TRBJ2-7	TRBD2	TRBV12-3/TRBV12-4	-	TGTGCCAGCAGTGTAGCGGGGGCCGACGAGCAGTACTTC	CASSVAGADEQYF
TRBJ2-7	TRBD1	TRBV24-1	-	TGTGCCACCAGTGAAGGACAGGGGAGCGCCGACGAGCAGTACTTC	CATSEGQGSADEQYF
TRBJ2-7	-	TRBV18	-	TGTGCCAGCTCACCCTCTACAGGGAGATCCCACGAGCAGTACTTC	CASSPSTGRSHEQYF
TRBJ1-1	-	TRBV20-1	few	TGCAGTGCTCCCGGGGGGGCAAACACTGAAGCTTTCTTT	CSAPGGANTEAFF
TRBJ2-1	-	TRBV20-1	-	TGCAGTGCTAGAGATCTTGGTCCTAGCGCTACTTACAATGAGCAGTTCTTC	CSARDLGPSATYNEQFF
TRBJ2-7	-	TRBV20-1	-	TGCAGTGCTAGAGCCCCGTTCGAGCAGTACTTC	CSARAPFEQYF
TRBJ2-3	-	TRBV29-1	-	TGCAGCGTTGAAGTCGGGGGACCACTCACAGATACGCAGTATTTT	CSVEVGGPLTDTQYF
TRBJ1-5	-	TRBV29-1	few	TGCAGCGTTTCCCCGGGACACAATCAGCCCCAGCATTTT	CSVSPGHNQPQHF
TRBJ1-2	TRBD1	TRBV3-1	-	TGTGCCAGCAGCCAAGAAGCCGCAGTTCCGGTGGGCAAGGGGACAGCTATTGGCTACACCTTC	CASSQEAAVPVGKGTAIGYTF
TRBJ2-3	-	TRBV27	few	TGTGCCAGCAGTTTGGGTGGCCGTCGCACAGATACGCAGTATTTT	CASSLGGRRTDTQYF
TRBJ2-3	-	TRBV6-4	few	TGTGCCAGCAGTGATGGCGGGGCTGGCACAGATACGCAGTATTTT	CASSDGGAGTDTQYF
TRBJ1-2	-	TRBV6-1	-	TGTGCCAGCAGTGTTCTCCGGGACAATTATAACCATGGCTACACCTTC	CASSVLRDNYNHGYTF
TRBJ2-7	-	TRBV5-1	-	TGCGCCAGCAACGGCTTGAGCTCCTACGAGCAGTACTTC	CASNGLSSYEQYF
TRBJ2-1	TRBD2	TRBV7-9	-	TGTGCCAGCAGCTTATCGACTAGCGGGAGTACTGAGCAGTTCTTC	CASSLSTSGSTEQFF
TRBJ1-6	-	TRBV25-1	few	TGTGCCAGCAGTAGACAGGACAGCTATAATTCACCCCTCCACTTT	CASSRQDSYNSPLHF
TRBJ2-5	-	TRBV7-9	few	TGTGCCAGCAGCTTAGAGCCATTAATCCCCCCTAGGCAAGAGACCCAGTACTTC	CASSLEPLIPPRQETQYF
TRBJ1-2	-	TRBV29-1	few	TGCAGCGTTGAAGGGAGCGGGGATGGCTACACCTTC	CSVEGSGDGYTF
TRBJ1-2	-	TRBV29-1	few	TGCAGCGTACGACAGCTTTATGGCTACACCTTC	CSVRQLYGYTF
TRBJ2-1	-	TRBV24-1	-	TGTGCCACCAGTGAAGTCAGGGCTTACTCCTACAATGAGCAGTTCTTC	CATSEVRAYSYNEQFF
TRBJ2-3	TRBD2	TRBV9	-	TGTGCCAACAGCTTTCGCGGGGGGGAGACAGATACGCAGTATTTT	CANSFRGGETDTQYF
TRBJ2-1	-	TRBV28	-	TGTGCCAGCAGCATACCACGGGTGGGGGCAACGCCGGACGATGAGCAGTTCTTC	CASSIPRVGATPDDEQFF
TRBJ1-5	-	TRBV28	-	TGTGCCAGCAGTTTATACTACGGGTGGAATCAGCCCCAGCATTTT	CASSLYYGWNQPQHF
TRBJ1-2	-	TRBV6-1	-	TGTGCCCTGGGACTTCTATTGGGGGGCTACACCTTC	CALGLLLGGYTF